One sample yielded the 20 T cell receptor beta chains listed below, sequenced in a study of long-term antiretroviral therapy in people with HIV. At survey level, the immunoSEQ assay was run in its v3.0 version. Measured with immunoSEQ multiplex PCR; TCRdb has only the in-frame clones, and not every one. Counted here are about 4,800 clones, 88% occurring once; the ten biggest clones make up 6.1%. The source material was unsorted PBMCs, sampled 1.3 years after starting antiretroviral therapy. Every receptor here comes from a woman aged 45 to 65 with HIV.

The rearrangement links TRBV21-1 to TRBJ2-5; the listed D gene, TRBD1, was not tested against the DNA. TRBV21-1 is shown as a pseudogene. This CDR3 spans 18 amino acids. The CDR3 sequence: CASSKISTGGDGEETQYF. The CDR3 DNA is TGTGCCAGCAGCAAAATTTCGACAGGGGGGGATGGAGAAGAGACCCAGTACTTC.

The chain carries TRBV10-3 and TRBJ2-3; unclear D gene. V lost 1 base, J lost 6 bases, and 11 bases lay in between. CDR1 and CDR2 (germline): ENHRY, SYGVKD. The CDR3 covers 14 residues. The chain's CDR3 is CAISELVLRDTQYF. CDR3 DNA sequence: TGTGCCATCAGTGAGTTGGTACTGCGGGATACGCAGTATTTT.

The chain's CDR3 is CASSLGGGSTYEQYF. The CDR3 DNA follows: TGTGCCAGCAGCTTGGGGGGGGGTAGTACGTACGAGCAGTACTTC. V gene TRBV5-4 combines with J gene TRBJ2-7; 7 positions agree with TRBD2. Germline loops: CDR1 SGHNT, CDR2 YYREEE (reference sequence). The V and J ends lost 0 bases and 4 bases, in that order; junction bases with no gene match: 7. The CDR3 consists of 15 residues.

The chain combines TRBV18 with TRBJ2-7, with D possibly matching TRBD1 (7 bases). The CDR3 has 14 residues. V was clipped by 6 bases and J by 3 bases, with 15 bases between them. CDR1 is KGHSH, CDR2 LQKENI, per germline. Here the CDR3 reads CASSAGQLNYEQYF. The CDR3, as DNA: TGTGCCAGCTCCGCGGGACAGCTAAACTACGAGCAGTACTTC.

The rearrangement uses TRBV30 and TRBJ2-5, with 8 bases aligning to TRBD1. Germline V gene data show CDR1 as GTSNPN and CDR2 as SVGIG (reference sequence). The CDR3 totals 16 residues. V lost 2 bases and J lost 6; bases outside the gene matches: 14. For the CDR3, the DNA is TGTGCCTGGAGTCCGTGGACAGGGATGGGGGAACAGACCCAGTACTTC. Protein: CAWSPWTGMGEQTQYF.

This clone was seen a single time. The V gene is TRBV29-1, the J gene TRBJ2-1; TRBD1 might be the D (5 bases). Germline V gene data show CDR1 as SQVTM and CDR2 as ANQGSEA. This CDR3 has 11 residues. Trimming stripped 7 bases from V and 7 bases from J, with 11 bases between. The DNA of the CDR3 is TGCAGCGGACGGACATTGAATGAGCAGTTCTTC. Translating gives CSGRTLNEQFF.

The chain is built from TRBV19 and TRBJ2-7; 9 bases are a match to TRBD2. This CDR3 has 16 amino acids. J was trimmed by 2 bases and V by 4 bases; bases with no gene match: 9. Germline values: CDR1 LNHDA, CDR2 SQIVND (reference sequence). CDR3 protein: CASSKGFGGGAYEQYF. In DNA, the CDR3 is TGTGCCAGTAGTAAGGGCTTCGGCGGGGGGGCCTACGAGCAGTACTTC.

This clone has only a few counts. The chain combines TRBV2 with TRBJ2-7, with D possibly being TRBD1 (6 bases). V shed 4 bases and J shed 2 bases, with 12 bases lying between them. CDR1 and CDR2 from the germline V gene are SNHLY and FYNNEI. The CDR3 contains 14 residues. CDR3 nucleotides: TGTGCCAGCAGTGGACAGGATGGCACCTACGAGCAGTACGTC. This gives the protein CASSGQDGTYEQYV.

The V and J genes are TRBV11-2 and TRBJ2-3; D not resolved. From germline, CDR1 is SGHAT and CDR2 FQNNGV. V lost 2 bases to trimming and J lost 6 bases, with 3 bases between them. There are 11 residues in the CDR3. The CDR3 region is CASSLIDTQYF. The CDR3 coding sequence is TGTGCCAGCAGCTTAATTGATACGCAGTATTTT.

This chain links TRBV7-3 with TRBJ2-2; D gene uncertain. Trimming stripped 6 bases from V and 3 bases from J, with 8 bases between. This CDR3 spans 13 amino acids. Germline CDR1 is SGHTA and CDR2 is FQGTGA. CDR3 DNA sequence: TGTGCCAGCAGTTGGACGGACACCGGGGAGCTGTTTTTT. Amino acids: CASSWTDTGELFF.

The chain couples TRBV27 to TRBJ1-1, with D possibly being TRBD1 (5 bases). CDR1 and CDR2 from the germline V gene are MNHEY and SMNVEV (reference sequence). V was clipped by 4 bases and J by 1 base, with 10 bases between them. The CDR3 is made up of 14 amino acids. CDR3 DNA sequence: TGTGCCAGCAGTTGGGGAGGGACGAACACTGAAGCTTTCTTT. Translating it yields CASSWGGTNTEAFF.

This chain uses TRBV27 with TRBJ1-4; 8 bases match TRBD1. Germline CDR1 and CDR2: MNHEY and SMNVEV (reference sequence). The CDR3 has 14 residues. V was pared by 3 bases and J by 10 bases, with 7 bases of the junction left unmatched. The CDR3 DNA is TGTGCCAGCAGTTTCAGGGGGCAGGATGGAAAACTGTTTTTT. This translates into CASSFRGQDGKLFF.

This chain links TRBV7-3 with TRBJ2-3; the D is unclear. The CDR3 consists of 15 residues. Trimming pared 6 bases from V and 0 bases from J, leaving 13 bases between. Germline CDR1 and CDR2: SGHTA and FQGTGA. The CDR3 bases are TGTGCCAGCAGTCTCGGACGGACGAGCACAGATACGCAGTATTTT. Its translation is CASSLGRTSTDTQYF.

This chain uses TRBV12-5 with TRBJ1-3, with 9 bases that match TRBD1. V shed 2 bases, J shed 2 bases, and the junction held 4 bases outside the gene matches. This CDR3 is built from 16 residues. Germline CDR1 reads LGHNT; CDR2 reads FRNRAP. The CDR3 region is CASGLIGTGPGNTIYF. DNA for the CDR3: TGTGCTAGTGGTTTGATAGGGACAGGGCCTGGAAACACCATATATTTT.

The chain joins TRBV19 to TRBJ2-5, with no clear D. Germline V lookup: CDR1 LNHDA, CDR2 SQIVND (reference sequence). The germline V and J ends were trimmed by 3 bases and 7 bases, with 18 bases remaining between them. The CDR3 sequence is 15 residues long. CDR3 protein: CASSIAPGASGTQYF. The CDR3, as DNA: TGTGCCAGTAGTATTGCCCCCGGAGCGTCAGGGACCCAGTACTTC.

The rearrangement joins TRBV5-6 to TRBJ2-4, with D possibly matching TRBD2 (7 bases). The CDR3 length is 16 residues. Trimming shortened V by 0 bases and J by 1 base, and 11 bases separated the two germline ends. Germline V gives CDR1 SGHDT, CDR2 YYEEEE. CDR3 sequence: CASSLDRGAAKNIQYF. CDR3 nucleotide sequence: TGTGCCAGCAGCTTGGATCGGGGGGCGGCCAAAAACATTCAGTACTTC.

J is TRBJ2-2 and V is TRBV7-3; D may be TRBD1 (7 bases). The germline V and J ends were trimmed by 3 bases and 1 base, with 12 bases remaining between them. Germline V gives CDR1 SGHTA, CDR2 FQGTGA. This CDR3 region has 16 residues. The CDR3 here is CASSFQGGRNTGELFF. CDR3 nucleotide sequence: TGTGCCAGCAGCTTTCAGGGGGGAAGGAACACCGGGGAGCTGTTTTTT.

This clone was recorded once. This chain uses TRBV5-1 with TRBJ2-1, with 10 bases matching TRBD1. The germline CDR1 and CDR2 sequences are SGHRS and YFSETQ. The CDR3 sequence is 16 residues long. The ends lost 4 bases at V and 4 bases at J; junction bases unmatched: 8. CDR3: CASSSTGQGLYNEQFF. CDR3 coding DNA: TGCGCCAGCAGCAGCACGGGACAGGGGTTATACAATGAGCAGTTCTTC.

V usage is TRBV2 and J usage is TRBJ2-2, with D perhaps matching TRBD1 (6 bases). Germline loops: CDR1 SNHLY, CDR2 FYNNEI. The CDR3 loop spans 14 amino acids. V lost 6 bases and J 1 base, leaving 9 bases between the germline ends. For the CDR3, the DNA is TGTGCCAGCAGGGTACAGGGGAACACCGGGGAGCTGTTTTTT. It yields the protein CASRVQGNTGELFF.

The chain employs TRBV2 and TRBJ2-2; 8 nucleotides line up with TRBD2. The germline CDR1 and CDR2 sequences are SNHLY and FYNNEI. V lost 8 bases to trimming and J lost 6 bases; unmatched junction nucleotides: 8. The CDR3 extends over 14 amino acids. Here the CDR3 DNA reads TGTGCCAGCTCAGCGGGGGCTCATTCCGGGGAGCTGTTTTTT. Protein: CASSAGAHSGELFF. Full variable domain (outside the CDR3, taken from reference TRBV2 and TRBJ2-2): EPEVTQTPSHQVTQMGQEVILRCVPISNHLYFYWYRQILGQKVEFLVSFYNNEISEKSEIFDDQFSVERPDGSNFTLKIRSTKLEDSAMYFCASSAGAHSGELFFGEGSRLTVL.